This T cell receptor (beta chain) appears in the sequencing data of a study of cytomegalovirus exposure and HLA in healthy donors (TCRdb year 2017). For context, the study as a whole: According to an earlier analysis of a few hundred of the donors, 150 million to 200 million T cells yielded 90 million to 130 million unique TCR beta sequences and 250 to 350 Gb of sequence data. An early release that covered fewer than 750 HLA-typed donors contained approximately 300 gigabases of sequencing data and some 87 million unique TCR sequences. Of the roughly 400 genotyped donors, roughly 80% fell in the genetic ancestry cluster associated with self-reported Caucasian donors. The aim of the study was to test whether cataloging public T cell receptors could identify signatures of past pathogen exposure. Using immunosequencing, the study profiled T cell repertoires from some 670 subjects and related those repertoires to cytomegalovirus serostatus. A separate validation cohort of approximately 120 different subjects was used in addition to the roughly 700-subject first cohort. To predict cytomegalovirus infection status, the study brought together high-throughput TCR immunosequencing, statistical association of individual TCRs with disease status, and machine learning. To study patterns of TCR occurrence, a later analysis re-analyzed previously published TCR beta repertoires from 666 donors and added high-resolution HLA genotyping. Rather than drawing on any new phenotypic data, the later analysis identified candidate immune exposures from TCR beta sequences and the way those sequences occurred across donors. An earlier analysis of more than 450 of the donors used high-throughput TCR beta sequencing to judge whether each TCR beta V gene segment behaved as functional or pseudogenic. Donor age, sex, ethnicity and CMV serostatus were compiled alongside the repertoire data. A later genetic analysis used genome-wide SNP genotypes for about three fifths of the 666 donors, treating that subset as a discovery cohort. All discovery cohort repertoires had been generated using a single sequencing platform. HLA typing covered class I and class II loci at four-digit resolution. Typing coverage differed by locus: A, B, C, DRB1 and DQB1 were typed in about 629-640 donors, DQA1 in approximately 520, DPA1 in nearly 610, and DPB1 in 450 to 480. Four to six DR-DQ haplotypes were handled as single units for association and clustering, since linkage in the cohort was strong. Across about 380 genotyped donors of the cohort, an average of about 240,000 unique TCR beta nucleotide sequences per donor were sequenced, and roughly a sixth of those sequences were non-productive. Study-wide conclusions, independent of this receptor: The classifier was reported to diagnose cytomegalovirus status with high specificity and sensitivity in both the original and validation cohorts. Assigning TCR associations to individual alleles was difficult when HLA alleles, especially DR and DQ, strongly co-occurred. In vitro tests confirmed that three of the cytomegalovirus-associated TCR beta chains recognize cytomegalovirus antigens. At a false discovery rate of 0.05, a later analysis linked fewer than 20,000 TCR beta sequences to specific HLA alleles. Some IMGT-functional V segments, including TRBV6-2 and TRBV6-3, could not be distinguished by the 87-base-pair reads and were therefore excluded. The presence/absence analyses assumed that sequencing depth was roughly uniform across donors, and that assumption may not be true. According to a later genetic analysis, donors in an Asian-associated ancestry cluster had fewer N-insertions in productive TCRs than the approximately 630-donor mean. A further reported finding was that TCR beta sequences accurately predicted the HLA-A and HLA-B alleles for most subjects in the first cohort. V-gene and J-gene trimming of TCR beta chains was associated with a missense DCLRE1C variant in a later genetic analysis, and the association was replicated in an independent cohort. Most CMV-associated TCR beta chains appeared to be HLA-restricted in a later analysis, and the HLA associations seemed to be driven largely by CMV exposure. The cohort was sequenced for TCR beta chains only, and without alpha or paired-chain data the features that could be detected were limited. Correlated functional status among segregating V segments might be attributable to linkage disequilibrium, but an unknown experimental factor could not be ruled out. In the study, about 150 TCR beta chains were listed as associated with cytomegalovirus. A cluster of highly shared sequence variants was judged likely to represent a technical artifact of the sequencing pipeline. Most TCR sequences were observed very rarely across donors, whereas some public TCRs were present in many individuals. Several of the top co-occurrence clusters appeared to be linked to parvovirus B19, influenza, CMV and Epstein-Barr virus, according to a later analysis. Because some donors lacked HLA typing at each locus, the association tests relied only on the typed subset. Immune exposure information for the cohort was limited to CMV serostatus. Roughly 17 rarely observed V segments, including chromosome 9 orphons, were excluded from the earlier analysis of about 500 of the donors because counts were too low. Broadly in line with IMGT annotations, most TCR beta V segments showed up in productive rearrangements about 87% or about 30% of the time in an earlier analysis of around 600 of the donors. Compared with equally common non-associated chains, HLA-associated TCR beta chains in a later analysis were more clonally expanded and had lower generation probabilities. The authors suggested that the approach could potentially be generalized to other disease states and immunological phenotypes. A later analysis found that TCR association rates varied across HLA loci, with DRB1 alleles showing the most associated TCRs and HLA-C alleles the fewest.

Concerning this clone itself: Its antigen has not been determined. One junction end does not reproduce the germline sequence, and a read error may be involved.

Library generation was performed with the immunoSEQ multiplex PCR assay. The multiplex PCR relied on a mix of 60 forward primers for TCR Vbeta segments and 13 reverse primers for TCR Jbeta segments. The CDR3 region of rearranged TCR beta genes was amplified from genomic DNA by a multiplex PCR assay. The Illumina HiSeq System was used to sequence the amplified TCR beta libraries as 87-base-pair reads. The original pipeline was this. Across the 670 or so repertoires, a later analysis counted roughly 77 million unique TCR beta chains, 9 million to 14 million of which were shared by at least two donors. A nearest-neighbor algorithm error-corrected the raw reads and collapsed the reads into unique sequences, merging closely related sequences to remove PCR and sequencing errors. Alignment of CDR3 sequences to IMGT reference sequences was used to assign V, D and J gene segments. For a sequence to be retained, a match of at least six nucleotides to both a V gene segment and a J gene segment was required. A rearrangement counted as productive if the CDR3 had no stop codons and remained in frame with V and J, and every other rearrangement counted as non-productive. Following IMGT convention, CDR3 was defined as the stretch from the second conserved V-encoded cysteine up to the conserved J-encoded phenylalanine. The earlier analysis of about 560 of the donors excluded any sequence lacking an unambiguous match to a single V gene segment. An earlier analysis of 587 of the donors called V segments functional above 56.7% productive rearrangements and segregating when the between-donor standard deviation exceeded 5%. A statistical classification framework was developed to diagnose cytomegalovirus status using the catalog of TCR beta chain sequences. In a later analysis, TCR nucleotide sequences were compared against IMGT/GENE-DB human TR gene sequences so that V and J genes could be assigned. A later analysis assigned CDR3 sequences and most-parsimonious VDJ recombination scenarios with the TCRdist pipeline. In a later analysis, each TCR beta chain was defined by its CDR3 amino acid sequence together with its V-gene family, and reads without a unique V-gene family were excluded. A later analysis removed 550 to 650 highly shared, low-generation-probability nucleotide sequences to deal with suspected cross-contamination and a sequencing artifact. A later analysis calculated a clonal expansion index for each public chain from normalized within-repertoire ranks of inferred template counts. A later analysis computed generation probabilities with a VDJ recombination model fitted to out-of-frame rearrangements, and checked the results against IGoR. A later analysis scored TCR-TCR, TCR-HLA and TCR-CMV co-occurrence with hypergeometric tests, applying a repertoire-size bias correction to TCR pairs. In a later analysis, false discovery rates were estimated by permuting HLA or CMV assignments 20 times. In a later analysis, co-occurring TCRs were grouped using DBSCAN, and TCRdist sequence similarity was added for clustering within HLA-allele-positive subsets. Repertoires with fewer than 30,000 or more than 120,000 public chains were left out of co-occurrence clustering, as were about five repertoires with anomalous nucleotide sharing. TCRdb carries this immuneACCESS record with in-frame sequences only. Its versions omit some clonotypes, under half of them owing to an unresolved V gene in the studies checked, with the rest unexplained. The V and J calls and clone size were taken over from that table, and D and trimming were inferred from the DNA. This sample holds approximately 120,000 clones; just under 75% were observed only once. Clones ranked in the top ten supply 2% to 2.5% of the sample.

The cohort comprised more than 550 healthy bone marrow donors. At the time of sampling, every cohort member was nominally healthy, though immune exposures that went unrecorded were likely present. CMV serostatus was positive for almost 300 and negative for about half of the roughly 670 cohort members, and was not recorded for this donor. A peripheral blood sample was collected from each donor, and TCR beta sequencing was performed on peripheral blood mononuclear cells. Genomic DNA was extracted from the blood cell samples with the Qiagen DNeasy Blood Extraction Kit. CDR1 and CDR2, looked up from the germline V gene, are SQVTM and ANQGSEA. From cysteine to phenylalanine, the CDR3 is 12 amino acids long. The retained sequence is limited to the CDR3, 36 bases, with the frame set at the first base.

This receptor chain uses TRBV29-1 and TRBJ2-5; matching of 6 bases hints at TRBD2 as the D gene. The end of the DNA fits TRBJ2-7 better, so the J call may be wrong. Sequencing input: PBMCs. This receptor was taken from a human donor in good health. The CDR3 reads as follows: CSVEGTSDEQYF. The DNA sequence is given as TGCAGCGTGGAAGGGACTTCCGACGAGCAGTACTTC.